The 9 T cell receptor beta chains in this list originate from one sample, sequenced in a study of shared clonotypes between healthy human individuals. The table came from immunoSEQ multiplex PCR; TCRdb's copy has only in-frame clones and leaves some out. The sample gives over 950,000 clones, about 72% of which show up once; more than 0.85% is in the top ten. The sequencing sample was made of memory CD4+ T cells from PBMCs. As to subset: CD45RA-negative fraction. These receptors originate from a man between 18 and 29 years old in good health. Some clones in this sample may be carry-over from other donors' samples.

The V call is TRBV5-6, the J call TRBJ2-5; D assignment may be TRBD1 or TRBD2 (5 bases each). Germline V lookup: CDR1 SGHDT, CDR2 YYEEEE. With 0 bases removed from V and 7 bases from J, the gap between germline ends came to 7 bases. This CDR3 contains 12 residues. The CDR3 DNA sequence: TGTGCCAGCAGCTTGGTGGGGGTGACCCAGTACTTC. Encoded protein: CASSLVGVTQYF.

The rearrangement links TRBV6-1 to TRBJ1-4; D is unresolved. Trimming removed 6 bases at V and 3 bases at J, with 11 bases between. The CDR3 sequence is 14 residues long. Germline CDR1 MNHNS, CDR2 SASEGT. The CDR3 DNA is TGTGCCAGCAGGAAGTCTGTGGCTAATGAAAAACTGTTTTTT. It specifies CASRKSVANEKLFF.

V and J are TRBV9 and TRBJ2-1; D unclear. The V and J ends lost 1 base and 7 bases respectively, with 9 bases between them. CDR1 and CDR2 (germline): SGDLS, YYNGEE. The CDR3 sequence is 13 residues long. The CDR3 protein is CASSVTGFNEQFF. The DNA of the CDR3 is TGTGCCAGCAGCGTAACCGGATTTAATGAGCAGTTCTTC.

This clone occurred many times. The V call is TRBV21-1, the J call TRBJ1-1. TRBV21-1 is given as a pseudogene. The CDR3 length is 16 residues. Here the CDR3 reads CASSKALWRSNTEAFF. The CDR3 region has the DNA TGTGCCAGCAGCAAAGCGCTTTGGAGGTCCAACACTGAAGCTTTCTTT.

The chain employs TRBV6-1 and TRBJ1-1; D is possibly TRBD1 (6 bases). V gave up 7 bases and J gave up 0 bases, with 9 bases separating them. The germline CDR1 and CDR2 sequences are MNHNS and SASEGT. The CDR3 totals 13 residues. The CDR3 nucleotides read TGTGCCAGCACAGGGGTCTTGAACACTGAAGCTTTCTTT. It yields the protein CASTGVLNTEAFF.

The chain recombines TRBV28 with TRBJ2-2, with TRBD1 matching over 9 bases. The V gene end was trimmed by 7 bases and the J gene end by 3 bases; junction bases not matched to a gene: 15. The CDR3 sequence is 18 residues long. Germline CDR1 reads MDHEN; CDR2 reads SYDVKM. The CDR3 region is CASTSGTGWFRDTGELFF. The CDR3 DNA is TGTGCCAGCACCTCCGGGACAGGGTGGTTTCGTGACACCGGGGAGCTGTTTTTT.

This rearrangement joins TRBV4-2 to TRBJ2-7, with a tentative D call TRBD1 (6 bases). Trimming removed 0 bases from V and 1 base from J, with 16 bases in between. This CDR3 is 17 amino acids long. Germline lookup yields CDR1 LGHNA and CDR2 YNFKEQ. CDR3: CASSQDLGGKGSYEQYF. Here the CDR3 DNA reads TGTGCCAGCAGCCAAGATTTAGGGGGAAAGGGTTCCTACGAGCAGTACTTC.

This clone was detected only once. The chain links TRBV11-2 to TRBJ2-2; weak D call: TRBD1 (6 bases). CDR1 is SGHAT, CDR2 FQNNGV, per germline. The CDR3 has 17 residues. V was cut by 4 bases and J by 3 bases, with 18 bases left in between. The CDR3 nucleotides are TGTGCCAGCAGCTCGGACCTGGGGGCTCTGGACACCGGGGAGCTGTTTTTT. Its protein product is CASSSDLGALDTGELFF.

This clone was seen many times. CDR3 DNA sequence: TGTGCCAGCAGCTACGGGACTCCTATCTACAATGAGCAGTTCTTC. Translated: CASSYGTPIYNEQFF. V is TRBV5-6 and J is TRBJ2-1; tentatively, D is TRBD2 (6 bases). Between the trimmed V and J ends, which lost 3 bases and 3 bases, there was a span of 13 bases. CDR3 length equals 15 residues. Germline V gene sequence: CDR1 SGHDT, CDR2 YYEEEE.